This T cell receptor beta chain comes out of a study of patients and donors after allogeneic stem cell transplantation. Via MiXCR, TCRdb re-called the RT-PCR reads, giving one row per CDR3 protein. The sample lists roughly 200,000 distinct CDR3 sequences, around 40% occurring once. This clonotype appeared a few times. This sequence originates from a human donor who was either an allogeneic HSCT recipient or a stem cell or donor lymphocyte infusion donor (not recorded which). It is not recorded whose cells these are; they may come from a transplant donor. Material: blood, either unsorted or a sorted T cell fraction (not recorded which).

The CDR3 spells CASSQTHNEKLFF. The CDR3 region has the DNA TGTGCCAGCAGCCAGACACATAATGAAAAACTGTTTTTT. J is TRBJ1-4 and V is TRBV7-2; D unclear. Per the germline V gene, CDR1 is SGHTA and CDR2 is FQGNSA. This CDR3 is 13 amino acids long. Trimming removed 5 bases from V and 4 bases from J, with 8 bases in between.